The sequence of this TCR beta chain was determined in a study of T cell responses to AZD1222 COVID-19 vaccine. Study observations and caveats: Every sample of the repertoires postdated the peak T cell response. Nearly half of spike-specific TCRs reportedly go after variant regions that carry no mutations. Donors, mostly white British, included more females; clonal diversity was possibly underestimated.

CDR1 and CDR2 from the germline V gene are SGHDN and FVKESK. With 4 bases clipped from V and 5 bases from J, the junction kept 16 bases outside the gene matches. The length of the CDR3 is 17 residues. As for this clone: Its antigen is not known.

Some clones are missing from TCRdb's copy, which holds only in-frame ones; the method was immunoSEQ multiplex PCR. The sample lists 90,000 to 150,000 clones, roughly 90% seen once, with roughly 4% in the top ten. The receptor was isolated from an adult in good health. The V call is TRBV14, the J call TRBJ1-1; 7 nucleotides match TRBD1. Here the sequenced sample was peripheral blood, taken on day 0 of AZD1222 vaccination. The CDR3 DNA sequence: TGTGCCAGCAGCCTCTCCCGCTCGACAGGGTTTCGGACTGAAGCTTTCTTT. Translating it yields CASSLSRSTGFRTEAFF.